The 13 T cell receptor beta chains below were found in one sample sequenced in a study of post-analysis software for immune sequencing data. Study findings and constraints: Compared with controls, patients had more of about five TRBV segments, including TRBV5-6, TRBV5-1 and TRBV20-1.

Antigens for these TCRs are unknown. Unique molecular identifiers were built into the TCR beta cDNA libraries. MiXCR was run by TCRdb on the PCR reads, yielding one entry per CDR3 protein. Counted here are 180,000 or so distinct CDR3 sequences, around 30% occurring once; the ten biggest clones make up about 3.4%. The material sequenced was blood. The receptors stem from a girl aged 2-17 years with multiple sclerosis.

In its sample, this clonotype was seen many times. J is TRBJ2-7 and V is TRBV12-3 or TRBV12-4; D unresolved. Trimming stripped 7 bases from V and 6 bases from J, with 16 bases between. The CDR3 loop spans 13 amino acids. This chain's CDR3 is CASKSWGFGEQYF. The CDR3 nucleotides read TGTGCCAGCAAATCTTGGGGTTTTGGCGAGCAGTACTTC.

This sequence joins TRBV18 and TRBJ2-4; 12 positions match TRBD2. This CDR3 has 15 amino acids. Germline CDR1 KGHSH, CDR2 LQKENI. Trimming took 3 bases from V and 3 from J; bases not matched to a gene: 0. The CDR3 nucleotides read TGTGCCAGCTCACCGACTAGCGGGGGCAAAAACATTCAGTACTTC. It yields the protein CASSPTSGGKNIQYF.

This clonotype came up many times. The rearrangement links TRBV29-1 to TRBJ2-1; D remains unclear. Trimming left V 4 bases short and J 11 bases short, with 9 bases between. Germline values: CDR1 SQVTM, CDR2 ANQGSEA. The CDR3 runs to 10 residues. The CDR3, as DNA: TGCAGCGTTGTATGGGTTCAGCAGTTCTTC. It codes for CSVVWVQQFF.

This clonotype was detected only a few times. The chain recombines TRBV28 with TRBJ1-5; a possible D gene is TRBD1 (5 bases). The CDR3 contains 15 residues. Germline V lookup: CDR1 MDHEN, CDR2 SYDVKM. The V end lost 6 bases, the J end lost 0 bases, and 12 bases lay between the germline ends. The CDR3, as DNA: TGTGCCAGCAGAAGACAGCTATATAGCAATCAGCCCCAGCATTTT. It yields the protein CASRRQLYSNQPQHF. The entire variable domain, with the rest obtained from reference TRBV28 and TRBJ1-5, is as follows: DVKVTQSSRYLVKRTGEKVFLECVQDMDHENMFWYRQDPGLGLRLIYFSYDVKMKEKGDIPEGYSVSREKKERFSLILESASTNQTSMYLCASRRQLYSNQPQHFGDGTRLSIL.

The rearrangement uses TRBV27 and TRBJ1-4; D uncertain. This CDR3 region has 14 residues. Per germline, CDR1 MNHEY and CDR2 SMNVEV (reference sequence). Trimming removed 2 bases from V and 7 bases from J, with 11 bases in between. The CDR3 DNA sequence: TGTGCCAGCAGTTTAGTAGGACTCCCTGAAAAACTGTTTTTT. This gives the protein CASSLVGLPEKLFF.

In this sample, this clonotype turned up a few times. A read error may produce the germline difference seen at one junction end. The chain joins TRBV6-5 to TRBJ1-2; the D gene is possibly TRBD1 (5 bases). The CDR3 sequence is 14 residues long. Germline CDR1 and CDR2: MNHEY and SVGAGI. CDR3: CTSSTGHPGYGYTF. CDR3 DNA sequence: TGTACCAGCAGTACCGGACACCCAGGCTATGGCTACACCTTC.

This chain joins TRBV18 and TRBJ2-7; TRBD1 matches at 8 bases. CDR3 length: 13 amino acids. V trimming: 5 bases; J trimming: 3 bases; junction bases outside the gene matches: 3. The germline CDR1 and CDR2 sequences are KGHSH and LQKENI. The CDR3 region is CASSGGQGYEQYF. The CDR3 bases are TGTGCCAGCTCAGGCGGACAGGGCTACGAGCAGTACTTC.

This clonotype is medium-sized by share. CDR3 sequence reads: CASSLTPGLGDSEQYF. The CDR3 DNA reads as TGCGCCAGCAGCCTAACCCCGGGACTAGGGGACTCCGAGCAGTACTTC. V and J are TRBV4-1 and TRBJ2-7; TRBD2 matches at 8 bases. There are 16 residues in the CDR3. With 4 bases clipped from V and 6 bases from J, the junction kept 14 bases outside the gene matches. CDR1 is MGHRA and CDR2 is YSYEKL in the germline V gene.

This clonotype has just a few counts. This rearrangement joins TRBV29-1 to TRBJ1-1, with D possibly matching TRBD1 (6 bases). The germline V gene encodes CDR1 SQVTM and CDR2 ANQGSEA. Deletions cut 6 bases from V and 3 bases from J, with 14 bases between. The CDR3 runs 13 residues. For the CDR3, the DNA is TGCAGCGTGGCCTACAGGGTGGACACTGAAGCTTTCTTT. This codes for CSVAYRVDTEAFF. Full variable domain (rest looked up from reference TRBV29-1 and TRBJ1-1): SAVISQKPSRDICQRGTSLTIQCQVDSQVTMMFWYRQQPGQSLTLIATANQGSEATYESGFVIDKFPISRPNLTFSTLTVSNMSPEDSSIYLCSVAYRVDTEAFFGQGTRLTVV.

CDR3 region: CASSSRVSGANVLTF. The CDR3, as DNA: TGTGCCAGCAGTTCACGGGTCTCTGGGGCCAACGTCCTGACTTTC. The chain recombines TRBV6-5 with TRBJ2-6; D gene uncertain. Deletions cut 4 bases from V and 0 bases from J, with 7 bases between. Germline V CDR1 and CDR2: MNHEY, SVGAGI. The CDR3 has 15 amino acids.

Details on this clonotype: A much larger clone sits a single nucleotide away, making a read error possible. V usage is TRBV5-1 and J usage is TRBJ2-1; D gene uncertain. Germline CDR1 SGHRS, CDR2 YFSETQ. V lost 0 bases and J lost 1, with 11 bases in between. This CDR3 is built from 16 residues. DNA for the CDR3: TGCGCCAGCAGCTTGGATTCTCTGGGGTCCTACAATGAGCAGTTCTTC. Protein product: CASSLDSLGSYNEQFF.

By frequency in the sample, this clonotype is medium-sized. The CDR3 loop reads CAIRASGSDVETQYF. CDR3 nucleotides: TGTGCCATCAGGGCTAGCGGGAGTGATGTGGAGACCCAGTACTTC. The chain couples TRBV10-3 to TRBJ2-5, with 10 nucleotides matching TRBD2. The junction had 9 bases not matched to a gene; V was cut back by 6 bases and J by 5 bases. CDR3 length equals 15 residues. Germline CDR1 reads ENHRY; CDR2 reads SYGVKD.

The chain is built from TRBV20-1 and TRBJ2-6, with D uncertain. Deletions cut 1 base from V and 1 base from J, with 8 bases between. The germline V gene encodes CDR1 DFQATT and CDR2 SNEGSKA (reference sequence). The CDR3 contains 15 residues. CDR3 sequence: CSARVGPSGANVLTF. The CDR3 DNA sequence: TGCAGTGCTAGAGTCGGGCCTTCTGGGGCCAACGTCCTGACTTTC.